Listed below are T cell receptor beta chains from one sample, sequenced in a study of blood T cell repertoires in COVID-19. TCRdb keeps only in-frame clones here, not all; method: immunoSEQ multiplex PCR. The sample yields roughly 460,000 clones, 80% to 90% seen once. Material: peripheral blood. Every receptor here comes from a man younger than 35 with COVID-19, enrolled during active disease. CDR3s include the opening cysteine and the closing phenylalanine or tryptophan. A D gene is named only where the DNA matches it firmly. Not all rows give a size; the values are once, few, many and, for expanded clones, a class.

D gene	V gene	J gene	clone size	CDR3 DNA	CDR3 protein
-	TRBV7-3	TRBJ2-1	-	TGTGCCAGCAGCTTTTACGGGAACTACAATGAGCAGTTCTTC	CASSFYGNYNEQFF
TRBD1	TRBV7-8	TRBJ2-7	-	TGTGCCAGCAGTTTAAGGGACAGGGGCAACGAGCAGTACTTC	CASSLRDRGNEQYF
TRBD1	TRBV5-1	TRBJ2-3	-	TGCGCCAGCAGCTTCGACAGGGGAACAGATACGCAGTATTTT	CASSFDRGTDTQYF
TRBD1	TRBV2	TRBJ1-5	-	TGTGCCAGCAGGAAGACAGGGGGCGGCAATCAGCCCCAGCATTTT	CASRKTGGGNQPQHF
TRBD2	TRBV7-9	TRBJ2-7	-	TGTGCCAGCAGCTTAAGCGGGACCAACTACGAGCAGTACTTC	CASSLSGTNYEQYF
TRBD2	TRBV5-4	TRBJ2-2	-	TGTGCCAGCAGCTTGGGGGCTAGCGGGGGGACCGGGGAGCTGTTTTTT	CASSLGASGGTGELFF
-	TRBV24-1	TRBJ2-3	-	TGTGCCACCAGCCGAACAGGGACAGATACGCAGTATTTT	CATSRTGTDTQYF
-	TRBV12-2	TRBJ2-1	-	TGTGCAAGTCGCTTAGTGAAAATAGCGGGGGGAGGCCATAATGAGCAGTTCTTC	CASRLVKIAGGGHNEQFF
-	TRBV2	TRBJ2-5	-	TGTGCCAGTCTTGTGGACAGACAAGAGACCCAGTACTTC	CASLVDRQETQYF
TRBD2	TRBV24-1	TRBJ2-1	once	TGTGCCACCAGTGATTTGCTGGGACTACCCCTATATGAGCAGTTCTTC	CATSDLLGLPLYEQFF
TRBD2	TRBV7-9	TRBJ2-5	-	TGTGCCAGCAGCTTACCCTTGACTAGCGGGAGACAAGAGACCCAGTACTTC	CASSLPLTSGRQETQYF
TRBD1	TRBV7-9	TRBJ1-1	-	TGTGCCAGCAGCTTAGGACAGGGAGCTTTCTTT	CASSLGQGAFF
-	TRBV7-2	TRBJ2-1	-	TGTGCCAGCAGCTTAGCGGCGGGGTACCATGAGCAGTTCTTC	CASSLAAGYHEQFF
TRBD2	TRBV19	TRBJ2-1	-	TGTGCCAGTAGTATTGGGACTAGGGGGGCGAACAATGAGCAGTTCTTC	CASSIGTRGANNEQFF
-	TRBV6-5	TRBJ2-1	few	TGTGCCAGCACTCAAGGGGGGGGCGCCTACAATGAGCAGTTCTTC	CASTQGGGAYNEQFF
TRBD1	TRBV11-1	TRBJ2-6	-	TGTGCCAGCAGCTTAGCCGGGACAGCTGGGGCCAACGTCCTGACTTTC	CASSLAGTAGANVLTF
-	TRBV30	TRBJ1-5	-	TGTGCCTGGAGTGGGACCGGGAGGGGTCAGCCCCAGCATTTT	CAWSGTGRGQPQHF
TRBD1	TRBV5-3	TRBJ2-7	-	TGTGCCAGAAGCTCCGCAGGACAGGGGAGAAGCTCCTACGAGCAGTACTTC	CARSSAGQGRSSYEQYF
-	TRBV6-6	TRBJ1-5	-	TGTGCCAGCAGTTACTCGGCGGGGGATCAGCCCCAGCATTTT	CASSYSAGDQPQHF
TRBD2	TRBV10-1	TRBJ2-5	-	TGCGCCAGCAGTGAGAACTTAGCGGGAGCCGGTCGAGAGACCCAGTACTTC	CASSENLAGAGRETQYF
TRBD2	TRBV3-1/TRBV3-2	TRBJ2-5	-	TGTGCCAGCAGCCAAGGGCTAGCGGCTGAGGGGGAGACCCAGTACTTC	CASSQGLAAEGETQYF
-	TRBV11-2	TRBJ2-5	-	TGTGCCAGCAGTTACCCCGGGGAGACCCAGTACTTC	CASSYPGETQYF
TRBD1	TRBV2	TRBJ2-7	-	TGTGCCAGCAGTTTGACAGGGGCTCCTTACGAGCAGTACTTC	CASSLTGAPYEQYF